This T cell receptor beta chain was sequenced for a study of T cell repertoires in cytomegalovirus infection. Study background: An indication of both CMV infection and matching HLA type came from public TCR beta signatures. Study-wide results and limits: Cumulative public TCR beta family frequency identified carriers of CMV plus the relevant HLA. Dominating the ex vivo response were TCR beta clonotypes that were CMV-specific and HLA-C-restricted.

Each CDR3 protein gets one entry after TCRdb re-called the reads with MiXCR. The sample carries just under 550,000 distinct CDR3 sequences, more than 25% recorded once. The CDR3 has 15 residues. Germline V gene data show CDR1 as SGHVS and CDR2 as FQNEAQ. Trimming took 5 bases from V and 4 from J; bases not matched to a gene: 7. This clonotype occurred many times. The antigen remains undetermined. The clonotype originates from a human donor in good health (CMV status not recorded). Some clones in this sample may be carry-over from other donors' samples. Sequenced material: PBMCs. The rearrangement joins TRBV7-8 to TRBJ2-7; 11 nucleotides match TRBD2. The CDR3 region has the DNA TGTGCCAGCAGCACTACTAGCGGGAGTATGTACGAGCAGTACTTC. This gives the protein CASSTTSGSMYEQYF.